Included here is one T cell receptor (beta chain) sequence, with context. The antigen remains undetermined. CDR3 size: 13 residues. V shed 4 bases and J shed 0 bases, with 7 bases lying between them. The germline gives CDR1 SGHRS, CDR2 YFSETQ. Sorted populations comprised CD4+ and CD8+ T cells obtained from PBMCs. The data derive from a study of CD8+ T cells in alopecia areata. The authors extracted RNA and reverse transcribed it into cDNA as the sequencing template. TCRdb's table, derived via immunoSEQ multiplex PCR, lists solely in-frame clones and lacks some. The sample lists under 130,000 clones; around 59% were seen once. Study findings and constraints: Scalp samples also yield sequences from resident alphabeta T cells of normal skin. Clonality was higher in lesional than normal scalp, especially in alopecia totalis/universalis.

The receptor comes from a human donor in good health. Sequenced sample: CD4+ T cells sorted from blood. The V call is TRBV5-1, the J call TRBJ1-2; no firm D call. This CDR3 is CASSIQANYGYTF. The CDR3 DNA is TGCGCCAGCAGCATTCAGGCTAACTATGGCTACACCTTC.